This TCR beta chain was retrieved from a study of spatial heterogeneity in lung cancer. At the level of the study: The study consistently detected more beta-chain than alpha-chain sequences. Study-level findings and limits: Tumor mutation count correlated with how many alpha and beta TCRs expanded intratumorally. Ubiquitous and regional expanded TCR counts mirrored ubiquitous and regional nonsynonymous mutation counts, respectively.

A single record per CDR3 protein comes from TCRdb applying MiXCR to the 5' RACE reads. The profile shows under 15,000 distinct CDR3 sequences, about 3% of them singletons. Time point meaning: sample taken at primary tumor resection. Extraction of whole RNA from tumor, nontumor lung or frozen PBMC preceded unsorted sequencing. Judged by abundance, this clonotype is medium-sized. Its specificity is unknown. V dropped 6 bases and J dropped 5 bases, with 13 bases sitting between them. In germline, CDR1 is MDHEN, CDR2 SYDVKM. The CDR3 contains 14 residues. The chain links TRBV28 to TRBJ1-4, with D possibly matching TRBD1 (6 bases). The receptor was isolated from a male donor with early-stage non-small cell lung cancer. This material consisted of lung tumor tissue, taken at surgery. The DNA for the CDR3 is TGTGCCAGCAGGGGACCGACAGGAAATGAAAAACTGTTTTTT. It specifies CASRGPTGNEKLFF.